This entry lists 22 T cell receptor beta chains sequenced from one sample in a study of Tregs in tolerant kidney transplant recipients. This table comes from immunoSEQ multiplex PCR, and its TCRdb copy is limited to in-frame clones, with some not included. Counted here are some 90,000 clones, around nine tenths occurring once; the ten biggest clones make up over 4%. Source material: CD8+ T cells from blood. Every receptor here comes from a human donor in good health.

J is TRBJ1-2 and V is TRBV5-4, with D hard to call. V dropped 0 bases and J dropped 0 bases, with 6 bases sitting between them. The CDR3 is 14 amino acids. Looked up from germline, CDR1 is SGHNT and CDR2 is YYREEE (reference sequence). This CDR3 is CASSLGVPNYGYTF. The CDR3 coding sequence is TGTGCCAGCAGCTTGGGGGTACCTAACTATGGCTACACCTTC. Combining the CDR3 with reference TRBV5-4 and TRBJ1-2 gives the whole variable domain ETGVTQSPTHLIKTRGQQVTLRCSSQSGHNTVSWYQQALGQGPQFIFQYYREEENGRGNFPPRFSGLQFPNYSSELNVNALELDDSALYLCASSLGVPNYGYTFGSGTRLTVV.

The chain carries TRBV19 and TRBJ2-1; 15 positions agree with TRBD2. Trimming cost V 4 bases and J 2 bases; bases outside gene matches: 12. CDR1 is LNHDA, CDR2 SQIVND, per germline (reference sequence). The CDR3 covers 20 residues. The CDR3 DNA reads as TGTGCCAGTAGTAAAATCGCCGGACTAGCGGGAGGGCGCCCCTACAATGAGCAGTTCTTC. Translating it yields CASSKIAGLAGGRPYNEQFF.

V gene TRBV19 combines with J gene TRBJ2-3; 15 bases map to TRBD2. Looked up from germline, CDR1 is LNHDA and CDR2 is SQIVND (reference sequence). The CDR3 is 15 residues long. V shed 9 bases, J shed 5 bases, and the junction held 6 bases outside the gene matches. The CDR3 bases are TGTGCCAGAAGGACTAGCGGGGGGGGTGGAGATACGCAGTATTTT. Residues: CARRTSGGGGDTQYF.

V and J are TRBV25-1 and TRBJ2-5; D possibly corresponds to TRBD2 (6 bases). Per the germline V gene, CDR1 is MGHDK and CDR2 is SYGVNS. V gave up 4 bases and J gave up 4 bases, with 7 bases separating them. This CDR3 is built from 12 residues. Here the CDR3 DNA reads TGTGCCAGCAGTGCCGGGGGAGAGACCCAGTACTTC. As protein: CASSAGGETQYF. Together with reference TRBV25-1 and TRBJ2-5, the CDR3 gives the full variable domain: EADIYQTPRYLVIGTGKKITLECSQTMGHDKMYWYQQDPGMELHLIHYSYGVNSTEKGDLSSESTVSRIRTEHFPLTLESARPSHTSQYLCASSAGGETQYFGPGTRLLVL.

The CDR3 region is CASSYQREVNEQFF. The CDR3 DNA reads as TGTGCCAGCAGTTACCAGCGGGAGGTCAATGAGCAGTTCTTC. The chain joins TRBV6-5 to TRBJ2-1, with 9 bases matching TRBD2. The CDR3 contains 14 residues. Germline V gene data show CDR1 as MNHEY and CDR2 as SVGAGI. The J segment lost 6 bases and the V segment lost 2 bases, leaving 2 bases of the junction unmatched.

This chain's CDR3 is CASSPTGGELFF. CDR3 DNA sequence: TGTGCCAGCAGCCCCACCGGCGGGGAGCTGTTTTTT. J is TRBJ2-2 and V is TRBV27; D is unclear. CDR1 MNHEY and CDR2 SMNVEV come from the germline V gene (reference sequence). The length of the CDR3 is 12 residues. Deletions cut 6 bases from V and 7 bases from J, with 9 bases between.

The chain employs TRBV2 and TRBJ2-2; TRBD1 agrees at 7 bases. CDR1 is SNHLY, CDR2 FYNNEI, per germline. This CDR3 is 16 amino acids long. V lost 5 bases to trimming and J lost 3 bases; unmatched junction nucleotides: 9. CDR3 nucleotide sequence: TGTGCCAGCAGTAACGTTTGGGACAGTCACACCGGGGAGCTGTTTTTT. Protein sequence: CASSNVWDSHTGELFF. The variable domain in full, completed from reference TRBV2 and TRBJ2-2, reads EPEVTQTPSHQVTQMGQEVILRCVPISNHLYFYWYRQILGQKVEFLVSFYNNEISEKSEIFDDQFSVERPDGSNFTLKIRSTKLEDSAMYFCASSNVWDSHTGELFFGEGSRLTVL.

CDR3 amino acids: CASSPLGSSAGYEQYF. CDR3 DNA sequence: TGTGCCAGCAGCCCCCTTGGGTCCAGCGCCGGCTACGAGCAGTACTTC. The rearrangement uses TRBV9 and TRBJ2-7; D unresolved. CDR3 length equals 16 residues. Germline V gene lookup returns CDR1 SGDLS and CDR2 YYNGEE. The V gene lost 4 bases and the J gene lost 3 bases, with 20 bases spanning the gap.

This sequence joins TRBV7-9 and TRBJ2-3, with D tentatively TRBD2 (5 bases). CDR3 length equals 15 residues. The germline gives CDR1 SEHNR, CDR2 FQNEAQ (reference sequence). Trimming took off 3 bases at V and 1 base at J, with 11 bases between the two ends. The CDR3 DNA sequence: TGTGCCAGCAGCTTTAGCGTTCCCCGCACAGATACGCAGTATTTT. Its translation: CASSFSVPRTDTQYF.

The chain carries TRBV2 and TRBJ2-5, with a weak D call TRBD2 (5 bases). The end of the DNA is better explained by TRBJ2-7, so the J call may be wrong. CDR1 and CDR2 (germline): SNHLY, FYNNEI. The CDR3 loop spans 16 amino acids. The CDR3 protein is CASSEALGYRDYEQYF. CDR3 sequence (DNA): TGTGCCAGCAGTGAAGCGCTTGGGTACCGGGACTACGAGCAGTACTTC.

This clone appeared a few times. The J gene is TRBJ2-6, the V gene TRBV6-4; 9 bases are shared with TRBD2. The CDR3 length is 18 residues. V shed 2 bases and J 0 bases; nucleotides not matched to a gene: 5. Germline loops: CDR1 MRHNA, CDR2 SNTAGT. CDR3 nucleotide sequence: TGTGCCAGCAGTGACGGGGCTAGCGGGGTCTCTGGGGCCAACGTCCTGACTTTC. This translates into CASSDGASGVSGANVLTF.

The chain joins TRBV7-9 to TRBJ2-1, with D maybe TRBD1 (7 bases). There are 16 residues in the CDR3. Deletions cut 8 bases from V and 0 bases from J, with 17 bases between. From germline, CDR1 is SEHNR and CDR2 FQNEAQ (reference sequence). CDR3 DNA: TGTGCCAGCGGAGGGCACAGGGGCAGCTCCTACAATGAGCAGTTCTTC. Protein product: CASGGHRGSSYNEQFF. The whole variable domain, filled in from reference TRBV7-9 and TRBJ2-1, reads DTGVSQNPRHKITKRGQNVTFRCDPISEHNRLYWYRQTLGQGPEFLTYFQNEAQLEKSRLLSDRFSAERPKGSFSTLEIQRTEQGDSAMYLCASGGHRGSSYNEQFFGPGTRLTVL.

The gene calls are TRBV9 and TRBJ2-1; 7 nucleotides match TRBD2. The germline gives CDR1 SGDLS, CDR2 YYNGEE. V was pared by 0 bases and J by 9 bases, with 3 bases of the junction left unmatched. This CDR3 is built from 13 residues. The CDR3 DNA follows: TGTGCCAGCAGCGTAGGTGGGGAGGGTGAGCAGTTCTTC. As protein: CASSVGGEGEQFF.

The CDR3 loop reads CASSLANGGTGGYTF. The CDR3 nucleotides read TGTGCCAGCAGCTTAGCGAATGGAGGGACAGGTGGCTACACCTTC. The V and J genes are TRBV7-8 and TRBJ1-2, with 8 bases aligning to TRBD1. This CDR3 is 15 amino acids long. Germline V gives CDR1 SGHVS, CDR2 FQNEAQ. Trimming cost V 0 bases and J 7 bases; bases outside gene matches: 7. Using reference TRBV7-8 and TRBJ1-2 for the parts outside the CDR3, the full variable domain is GAGVSQSPRYKVAKRGQDVALRCDPISGHVSLFWYQQALGQGPEFLTYFQNEAQLDKSGLPSDRFFAERPEGSVSTLKIQRTQQEDSAVYLCASSLANGGTGGYTFGSGTRLTVV.

The chain employs TRBV7-9 and TRBJ2-3, with 10 positions matching TRBD2. V dropped 1 base and J dropped 6; count of bases not matched to a gene: 4. This CDR3 is 15 amino acids long. Germline V gene sequence: CDR1 SEHNR, CDR2 FQNEAQ (reference sequence). The CDR3 nucleotides are TGTGCCAGCAGCTTAGTGGCTAGCGGGAGTGATACGCAGTATTTT. This gives the protein CASSLVASGSDTQYF. Using reference TRBV7-9 and TRBJ2-3 for the parts outside the CDR3, the full variable domain is DTGVSQNPRHKITKRGQNVTFRCDPISEHNRLYWYRQTLGQGPEFLTYFQNEAQLEKSRLLSDRFSAERPKGSFSTLEIQRTEQGDSAMYLCASSLVASGSDTQYFGPGTRLTVL.

The chain recombines TRBV21-1 with TRBJ1-1; the D call of TRBD1 is as the table states it, not checked on the DNA. TRBV21-1 is assigned pseudogene status. This CDR3 is 15 amino acids long. The CDR3 DNA sequence: TGTGCCAGCAGCAAGACTACAGGGGCGGCCACTGAAGCTTTCTTT. Translated, it gives CASSKTTGAATEAFF.

This CDR3 is CASSLAVNTEAFF. CDR3 nucleotides: TGTGCCAGCAGCCTCGCAGTAAACACTGAAGCTTTCTTT. This chain uses TRBV4-2 with TRBJ1-1; D gene unclear. Germline assignment: CDR1 LGHNA and CDR2 YNFKEQ. This CDR3 spans 13 amino acids. V lost 4 bases, J lost 2 bases, and 8 bases lay in between.

This chain connects TRBV10-1 to TRBJ1-3; 7 nucleotides align to TRBD1. V lost 4 bases, J lost 2 bases, and 14 bases stayed unmatched. The CDR3 totals 18 residues. Germline CDR1 reads WNHNN; CDR2 reads SYGVQD (reference sequence). The CDR3 reads CASSGTADFGTAGNTIYF. CDR3 bases: TGCGCCAGCAGTGGGACCGCCGACTTCGGGACAGCTGGAAACACCATATATTTT.

The table lists this clone with a count of one. The gene calls are TRBV27 and TRBJ2-7; TRBD1 aligns across 8 bases. With 3 bases clipped from V and 3 bases from J, the junction kept 1 base outside the gene matches. The CDR3 runs 13 residues. Germline CDR1 MNHEY, CDR2 SMNVEV (reference sequence). DNA of the CDR3: TGTGCCAGCAGTTTCGGGACAGGCTACGAGCAGTACTTC. It yields the protein CASSFGTGYEQYF.

The chain has TRBV7-9 and TRBJ2-7; D remains ambiguous. The CDR3 has 14 residues. The V gene lost 5 bases and the J gene lost 6 bases, with 17 bases spanning the gap. Germline lookup yields CDR1 SEHNR and CDR2 FQNEAQ (reference sequence). The CDR3 protein is CASSPSRRAGEQYF. The DNA of the CDR3 is TGTGCCAGCAGCCCCTCGCGGAGAGCAGGCGAGCAGTACTTC.

CDR3 residues: CASASGLYNEQFF. The CDR3 bases are TGTGCCAGCGCATCGGGACTTTACAATGAGCAGTTCTTC. The chain is built from TRBV27 and TRBJ2-1; TRBD2 might be the D (6 bases). Trimming removed 8 bases at V and 4 bases at J, with 12 bases between. The germline gives CDR1 MNHEY, CDR2 SMNVEV (reference sequence). The CDR3 loop spans 13 amino acids.

The rearrangement joins TRBV7-8 to TRBJ2-7; TRBD2 aligns across 10 bases. Germline loops: CDR1 SGHVS, CDR2 FQNEAQ. The CDR3 runs to 17 residues. V shed 3 bases, J shed 6 bases, and the junction held 14 bases outside the gene matches. The CDR3 sequence is CASSFQWASGGIGEQYF. The CDR3 DNA reads as TGTGCCAGCAGCTTCCAATGGGCTAGCGGGGGAATCGGCGAGCAGTACTTC.